A single TCR beta chain is shown here with its context. Its target is not known. This sample was included in a study of shared clonotypes between healthy human individuals. Study-level points and caveats: The study found 4.5% to 6% of naive CD4 clonotypes shared across a few donors. Rarefaction showed sorted-subset sequencing was incomplete despite large depth.

The investigators split CD4+ cells into a CD45RA+ naive subset and a CD45RA-negative memory subset. The length of the CDR3 is 14 residues. The junction had 4 bases not matched to a gene; V was cut back by 4 bases and J by 6 bases. Per germline, CDR1 SGHDT and CDR2 YYEEEE. TCRdb keeps only in-frame clones here, not all; method: immunoSEQ multiplex PCR. The sample contains approximately 640,000 clones, 60% to 80% of which appear only once. This chain uses TRBV5-6 with TRBJ1-5, with TRBD1 matching 10 bases. The sequence was obtained from a woman in her twenties or thirties in good health. Sequenced sample: memory CD4+ T cells sorted from blood. Indicated subset: CD45RA-negative fraction. CDR3 region: CASSAGQGTQPQHF. DNA of the CDR3: TGTGCCAGCAGCGCGGGACAGGGGACTCAGCCCCAGCATTTT.